Below, one T cell receptor (beta chain) is given with its context. From blood CD8+ and CD4+ T cells, the TCR beta chain was sequenced. The multiple sclerosis control group comprised treatment-naive patients with stable or active relapsing-remitting disease. Looked up from germline, CDR1 is MNHNY and CDR2 is SVGAGI (reference sequence). V shed 6 bases, J shed 0 bases, and the junction held 4 bases outside the gene matches. The CDR3 sequence is 14 residues long. Roughly 0.45 to 1 ug RNA was reverse transcribed with random hexamers. Amplification of TCR beta CDR3 spanned 54 Vbeta and 13 Jbeta via immunoSEQ multiplex PCR. TCRdb redid the calling of the immunoSEQ multiplex PCR reads with MiXCR, one entry per CDR3 protein. The sample contains some 110,000 distinct CDR3 sequences, just under 95% of which appear only once. The data belong to a study of CD8 T cells in Susac syndrome.

The sequencing sample was made of CD4+ T cells from PBMCs. This receptor was obtained from a human donor with multiple sclerosis. This chain connects TRBV6-6 to TRBJ1-1, with 7 bases matching TRBD1. In nucleotides, the CDR3 is TGTGCCAGCAGCCAACAGGGGATGAACACTGAAGCTTTCTTT. Translation: CASSQQGMNTEAFF.